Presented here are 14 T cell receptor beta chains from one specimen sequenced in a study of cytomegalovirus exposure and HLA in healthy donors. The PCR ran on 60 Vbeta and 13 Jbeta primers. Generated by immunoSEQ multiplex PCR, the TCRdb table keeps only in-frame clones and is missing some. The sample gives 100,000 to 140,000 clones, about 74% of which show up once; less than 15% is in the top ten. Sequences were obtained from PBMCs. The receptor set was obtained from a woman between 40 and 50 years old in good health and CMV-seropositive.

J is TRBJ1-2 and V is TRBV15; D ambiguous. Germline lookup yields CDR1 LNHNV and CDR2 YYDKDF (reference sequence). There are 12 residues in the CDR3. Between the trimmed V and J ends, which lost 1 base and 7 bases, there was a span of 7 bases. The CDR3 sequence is CATSRARVGYTF. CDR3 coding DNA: TGTGCCACCAGCAGAGCTAGAGTTGGCTACACCTTC.

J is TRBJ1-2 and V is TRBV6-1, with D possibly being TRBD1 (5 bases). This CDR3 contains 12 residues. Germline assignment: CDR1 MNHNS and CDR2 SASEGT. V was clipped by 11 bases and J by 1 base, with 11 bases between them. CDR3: CAGEGLNYGYTF. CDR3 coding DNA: TGTGCCGGAGAGGGACTTAACTATGGCTACACCTTC.

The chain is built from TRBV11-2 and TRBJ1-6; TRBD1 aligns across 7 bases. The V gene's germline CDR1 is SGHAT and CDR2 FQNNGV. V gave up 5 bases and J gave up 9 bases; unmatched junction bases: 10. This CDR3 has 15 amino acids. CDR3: CASSEGAAASSPLHF. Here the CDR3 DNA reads TGTGCCAGCAGCGAGGGGGCGGCGGCATCTTCACCCCTCCACTTT.

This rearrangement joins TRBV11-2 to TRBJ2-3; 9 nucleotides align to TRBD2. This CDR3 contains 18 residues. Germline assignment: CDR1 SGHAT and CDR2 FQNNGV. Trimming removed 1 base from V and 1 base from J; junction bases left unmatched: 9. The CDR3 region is CASSLGAAGGTGTDTQYF. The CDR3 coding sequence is TGTGCCAGCAGCTTAGGAGCGGCGGGGGGGACGGGCACAGATACGCAGTATTTT.

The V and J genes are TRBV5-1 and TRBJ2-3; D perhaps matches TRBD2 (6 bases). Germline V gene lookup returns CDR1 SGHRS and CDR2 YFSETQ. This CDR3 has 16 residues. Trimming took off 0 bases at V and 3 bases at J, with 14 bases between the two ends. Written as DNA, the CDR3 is TGCGCCAGCAGCTTGGGGTCGCTCGGGGGTACAGATACGCAGTATTTT. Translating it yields CASSLGSLGGTDTQYF.

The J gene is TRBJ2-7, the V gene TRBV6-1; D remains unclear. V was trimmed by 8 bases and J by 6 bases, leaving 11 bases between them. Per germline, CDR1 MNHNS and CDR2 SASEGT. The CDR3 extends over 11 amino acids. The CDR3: CASLAQAEQYF. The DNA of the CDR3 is TGTGCCAGCCTTGCTCAGGCCGAGCAGTACTTC.

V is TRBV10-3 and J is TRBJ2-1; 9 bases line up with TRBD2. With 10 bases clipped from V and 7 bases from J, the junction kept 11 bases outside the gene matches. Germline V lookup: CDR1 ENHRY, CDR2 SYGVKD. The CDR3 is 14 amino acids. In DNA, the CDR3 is TGTGCCAACCGGGCTAGCGGGGCGAGGAATGAGCAGTTCTTC. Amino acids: CANRASGARNEQFF.

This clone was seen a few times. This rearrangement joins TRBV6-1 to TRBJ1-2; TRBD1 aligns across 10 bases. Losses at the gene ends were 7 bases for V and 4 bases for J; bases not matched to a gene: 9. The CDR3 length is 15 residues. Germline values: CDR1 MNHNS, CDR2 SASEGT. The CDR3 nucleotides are TGTGCCAGCATCCCGGGACAGGGGCACTTCTATGGCTACACCTTC. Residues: CASIPGQGHFYGYTF.

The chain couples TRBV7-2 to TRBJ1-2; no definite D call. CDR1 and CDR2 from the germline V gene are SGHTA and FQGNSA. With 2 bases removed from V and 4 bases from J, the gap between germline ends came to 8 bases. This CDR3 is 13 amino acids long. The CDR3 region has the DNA TGTGCCAGCAGCTTATGGGAGGCCTATGGCTACACCTTC. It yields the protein CASSLWEAYGYTF.

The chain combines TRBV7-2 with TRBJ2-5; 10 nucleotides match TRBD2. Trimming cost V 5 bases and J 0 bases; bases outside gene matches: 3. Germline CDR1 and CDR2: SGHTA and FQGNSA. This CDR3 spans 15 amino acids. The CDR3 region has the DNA TGTGCCAGCAGCATACTAGCGGGAAACCAAGAGACCCAGTACTTC. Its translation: CASSILAGNQETQYF.

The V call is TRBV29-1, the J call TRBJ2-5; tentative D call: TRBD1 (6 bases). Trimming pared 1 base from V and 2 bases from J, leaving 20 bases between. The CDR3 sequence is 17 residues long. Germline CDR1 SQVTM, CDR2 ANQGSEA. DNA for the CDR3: TGCAGCGTTGAAGGGCGTGGGACAACAAAGAATCAAGAGACCCAGTACTTC. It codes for CSVEGRGTTKNQETQYF.

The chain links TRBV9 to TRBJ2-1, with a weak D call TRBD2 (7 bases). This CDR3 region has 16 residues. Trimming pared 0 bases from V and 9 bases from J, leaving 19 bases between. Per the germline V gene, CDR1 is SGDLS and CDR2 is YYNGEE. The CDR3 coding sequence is TGTGCCAGCAGCGTAGGGGGACTACCTAAAGGGGGTGAGCAGTTCTTC. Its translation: CASSVGGLPKGGEQFF.

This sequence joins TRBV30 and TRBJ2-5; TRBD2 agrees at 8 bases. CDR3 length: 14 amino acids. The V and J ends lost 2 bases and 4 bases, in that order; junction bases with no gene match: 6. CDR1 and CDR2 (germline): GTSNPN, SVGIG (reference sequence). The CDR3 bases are TGTGCCTGGAGTAGCGGGGGCTTCCGAGAGACCCAGTACTTC. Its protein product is CAWSSGGFRETQYF.

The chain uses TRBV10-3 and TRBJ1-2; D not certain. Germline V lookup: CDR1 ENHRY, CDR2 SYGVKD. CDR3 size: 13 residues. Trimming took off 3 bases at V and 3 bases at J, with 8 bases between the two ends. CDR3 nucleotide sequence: TGTGCCATCAGTGAAAGCGGTGACTATGGCTACACCTTC. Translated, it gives CAISESGDYGYTF.